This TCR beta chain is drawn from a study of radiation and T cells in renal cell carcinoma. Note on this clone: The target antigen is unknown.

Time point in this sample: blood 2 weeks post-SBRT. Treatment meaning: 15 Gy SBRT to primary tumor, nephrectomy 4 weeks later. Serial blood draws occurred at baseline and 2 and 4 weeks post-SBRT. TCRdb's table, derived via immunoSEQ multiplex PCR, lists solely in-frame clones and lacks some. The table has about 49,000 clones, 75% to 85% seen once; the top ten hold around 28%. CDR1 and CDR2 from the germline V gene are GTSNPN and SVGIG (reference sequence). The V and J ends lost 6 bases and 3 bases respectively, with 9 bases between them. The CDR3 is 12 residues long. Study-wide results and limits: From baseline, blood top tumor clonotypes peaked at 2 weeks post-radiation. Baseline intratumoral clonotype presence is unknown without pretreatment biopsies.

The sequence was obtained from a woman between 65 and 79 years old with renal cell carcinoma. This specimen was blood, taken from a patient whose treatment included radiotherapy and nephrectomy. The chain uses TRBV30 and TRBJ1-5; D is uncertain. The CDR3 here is CACGRTNQPQHF. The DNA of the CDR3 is TGTGCCTGCGGACGGACCAATCAGCCCCAGCATTTT. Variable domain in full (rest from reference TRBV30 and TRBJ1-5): SQTIHQWPATLVQPVGSPLSLECTVEGTSNPNLYWYRQAAGRGLQLLFYSVGIGQISSEVPQNLSASRPQDRQFILSSKKLLLSDSGFYLCACGRTNQPQHFGDGTRLSIL.